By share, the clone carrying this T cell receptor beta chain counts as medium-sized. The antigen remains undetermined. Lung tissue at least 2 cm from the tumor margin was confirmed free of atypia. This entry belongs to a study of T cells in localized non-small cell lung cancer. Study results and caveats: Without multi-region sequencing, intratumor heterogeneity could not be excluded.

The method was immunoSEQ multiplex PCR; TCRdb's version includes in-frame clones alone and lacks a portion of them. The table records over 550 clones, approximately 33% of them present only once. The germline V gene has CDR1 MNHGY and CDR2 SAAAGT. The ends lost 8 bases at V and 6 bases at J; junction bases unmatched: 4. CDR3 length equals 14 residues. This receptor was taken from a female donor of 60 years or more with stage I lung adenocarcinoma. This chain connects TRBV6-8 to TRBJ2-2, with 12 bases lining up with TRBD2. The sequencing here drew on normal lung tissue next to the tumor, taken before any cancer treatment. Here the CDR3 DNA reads TGTGCCAGCCGGGGACTAGCGGGTGCCGGGGAGCTGTTTTTT. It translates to CASRGLAGAGELFF.